These 2 T cell receptor beta chains were all obtained from the same sample, sequenced in a study of identical twins. One entry per CDR3 protein results from TCRdb running MiXCR on the 5' RACE reads. The sample contains about 450,000 distinct CDR3 sequences, about 18% of which appear only once. The sample taken for sequencing was naive T cells sorted from blood. Receptor source: a man aged 50-59 years in good health.

This chain connects TRBV28 to TRBJ2-7; tentative D call: TRBD2 (5 bases). Trimming shortened V by 5 bases and J by 2 bases, and 16 bases separated the two germline ends. The germline gives CDR1 MDHEN, CDR2 SYDVKM. The CDR3 loop spans 15 amino acids. The CDR3, as DNA: TGTGCCAGCAGTCCCATATCCGGGAATACCTACGAGCAGTACTTC. Translation gives CASSPISGNTYEQYF.

CDR3 protein: CASSFRSGSTDTQYF. The CDR3 DNA reads TGCGCCAGCAGCTTTCGTAGCGGGAGCACAGATACGCAGTATTTT. V usage is TRBV5-1 and J usage is TRBJ2-3, with 7 bases that match TRBD2. The CDR3 runs to 15 residues. The V and J ends lost 2 bases and 0 bases, in that order; junction bases with no gene match: 3. Germline V gives CDR1 SGHRS, CDR2 YFSETQ.